Only one count was recorded for the clone carrying this T cell receptor (beta chain). This entry comes from a study of blood T cell repertoires in COVID-19. The CDR3 has 12 residues. Germline loops: CDR1 LGHDT, CDR2 YNNKEL (reference sequence). The V gene lost 6 bases and the J gene lost 1 base, with 6 bases spanning the gap. In the original workflow: Researchers report that nucleated cell counts were estimated from reference gene primer amplification. Measured with immunoSEQ multiplex PCR; TCRdb has only the in-frame clones, and not every one. The V and J calls and clone size are taken from that table; D and trimming were inferred from the DNA. This table has more than 120,000 clones, nearly 85% appearing once.

The receptor was derived from a man in his forties or fifties in a cohort exposed to, infected with or recovered from COVID-19 (not recorded which). The material sequenced was PBMCs or T cells enriched from blood (not recorded which). The gene calls are TRBV3-1 (or the pseudogene TRBV3-2) and TRBJ1-1; no reliable D call. The CDR3 DNA follows: TGTGCCAGCAGTCGAGAGAACACTGAAGCTTTCTTT. This gives the protein CASSRENTEAFF.